Below, 12 T cell receptor beta chains from the same sample are listed, as sequenced in a study of blood T cell repertoires in COVID-19. Using immunoSEQ multiplex PCR, the repertoire was profiled, and TCRdb retains in-frame clones only, with some absent. The sample yields over 80,000 clones, about 86% seen once. Sequences were obtained from peripheral blood. The receptors stem from a woman in her fifties or sixties with acute or convalescent COVID-19.

The chain combines TRBV5-1 with TRBJ2-2, with D tentatively TRBD2 (6 bases). V lost 0 bases to trimming and J lost 6 bases, with 15 bases between them. The CDR3 sequence is 16 residues long. Germline V gene sequence: CDR1 SGHRS, CDR2 YFSETQ. Written as DNA, the CDR3 is TGCGCCAGCAGCTTGGCCTCCGGAGGGTACGCCGGGGAGCTGTTTTTT. Amino acids: CASSLASGGYAGELFF.

V and J are TRBV11-3 and TRBJ1-2, with D possibly TRBD1 on 5 matching bases. V was clipped by 2 bases and J by 8 bases, with 27 bases between them. Germline CDR1 reads SGHNT; CDR2 reads YENEEA. This CDR3 region has 18 residues. CDR3 sequence reads: CASSLTSFLGGSSEGYTF. In DNA form, the CDR3 reads TGTGCCAGCAGCTTAACGAGTTTTCTGGGGGGGTCTTCTGAAGGCTACACCTTC. The entire variable domain, with the rest obtained from reference TRBV11-3 and TRBJ1-2, is as follows: EAGVVQSPRYKIIEKKQPVAFWCNPISGHNTLYWYLQNLGQGPELLIRYENEEAVDDSQLPKDRFSAERLKGVDSTLKIQPAELGDSAVYLCASSLTSFLGGSSEGYTFGSGTRLTVV.

This chain uses TRBV18 with TRBJ1-2; 8 nucleotides align to TRBD1. This CDR3 has 15 residues. With V trimmed by 2 bases and J by 3 bases, 5 bases remained unmatched. Germline V lookup: CDR1 KGHSH, CDR2 LQKENI. CDR3 loop: CASSPSGQGYYGYTF. The DNA of the CDR3 is TGTGCCAGCTCACCAAGCGGACAGGGTTACTATGGCTACACCTTC.

This chain connects TRBV19 to TRBJ1-2; no reliable D call. The CDR3 consists of 13 residues. Between the trimmed V and J ends, which lost 5 bases and 2 bases, there was a span of 9 bases. Germline V gene data show CDR1 as LNHDA and CDR2 as SQIVND (reference sequence). The CDR3 nucleotides read TGTGCCAGTAGTCTCCAGAGGAACTATGGCTACACCTTC. Its protein is CASSLQRNYGYTF.

The CDR3 DNA reads as TGTGCCAGCAGCTTGGCGGAGTCGTACGAGCAGTACTTC. This codes for CASSLAESYEQYF. The rearrangement uses TRBV7-8 and TRBJ2-7; D is undetermined. CDR1 is SGHVS and CDR2 is FQNEAQ in the germline V gene. The germline V and J ends were trimmed by 3 bases and 4 bases, with 10 bases remaining between them. The CDR3 runs 13 residues.

This clone was recorded a few times. This chain links TRBV7-2 with TRBJ2-3; 11 nucleotides match TRBD1. CDR1 SGHTA and CDR2 FQGNSA come from the germline V gene. This CDR3 comprises 17 residues. The V segment lost 5 bases and the J segment 1 base; nucleotides outside the gene matches: 8. CDR3 nucleotides: TGTGCCAGCAGCACCCGGACAGGGGGCTTCGGCACAGATACGCAGTATTTT. Residues: CASSTRTGGFGTDTQYF.

This clone was recorded once. The J gene is TRBJ2-7, the V gene TRBV13; weak D call: TRBD1 (5 bases). The germline V gene encodes CDR1 PRHDT and CDR2 FYEKMQ (reference sequence). V lost 5 bases to trimming and J lost 3 bases, with 17 bases between them. This CDR3 comprises 15 residues. The CDR3 loop is CASSGAAGRIYEQYF. The CDR3 DNA sequence: TGTGCCAGCAGCGGGGCGGCAGGGCGGATCTACGAGCAGTACTTC.

This chain joins TRBV7-2 and TRBJ1-3; a weak D match, TRBD1 (5 bases). The V gene lost 1 base and the J gene lost 0 bases, with 19 bases spanning the gap. CDR1 SGHTA and CDR2 FQGNSA come from the germline V gene. This CDR3 region has 19 residues. The CDR3 region is CASSLDAWEGSSSGNTIYF. The CDR3 coding sequence is TGTGCCAGCAGCTTAGACGCCTGGGAGGGGTCGAGCTCTGGAAACACCATATATTTT.

This chain uses TRBV7-2 with TRBJ2-5; 8 bases match TRBD1. V shed 4 bases, J shed 1 base, and the junction held 14 bases outside the gene matches. Germline-derived CDR1 and CDR2 are SGHTA and FQGNSA. The CDR3 extends over 18 amino acids. The CDR3 DNA follows: TGTGCCAGCAGCTCTCCCGGACAGGGTGGGAACGCCCAAGAGACCCAGTACTTC. Encoded protein: CASSSPGQGGNAQETQYF.

This clone was counted only a few times. The gene calls are TRBV3-1 (or the pseudogene TRBV3-2) and TRBJ2-2, with D perhaps TRBD1 (6 bases). Trimming cost V 0 bases and J 8 bases, with 10 bases left between them. The CDR3 has 14 amino acids. The germline CDR1 and CDR2 sequences are LGHDT and YNNKEL (reference sequence). This chain's CDR3 is CASSQDWTAGELFF. CDR3 nucleotide sequence: TGTGCCAGCAGCCAAGACTGGACAGCTGGGGAGCTGTTTTTT.

The DNA of the CDR3 is TGTGCCAGTAGCGGGGAATACAATGAGCAGTTCTTC. Encoded protein: CASSGEYNEQFF. The genes are TRBV19 and TRBJ2-1; D might be TRBD2 (5 bases). The germline CDR1 and CDR2 sequences are LNHDA and SQIVND (reference sequence). Trimming left V 6 bases short and J 4 bases short, with 7 bases between. The CDR3 length is 12 residues.

V is TRBV30 and J is TRBJ2-2; 7 bases align to TRBD1. The CDR3 sequence is 13 residues long. Losses at the gene ends were 7 bases for V and 5 bases for J; bases not matched to a gene: 7. CDR1 GTSNPN and CDR2 SVGIG come from the germline V gene (reference sequence). The CDR3 loop is CASVGQMTGELFF. The CDR3 region has the DNA TGTGCCTCGGTGGGACAGATGACCGGGGAGCTGTTTTTT.